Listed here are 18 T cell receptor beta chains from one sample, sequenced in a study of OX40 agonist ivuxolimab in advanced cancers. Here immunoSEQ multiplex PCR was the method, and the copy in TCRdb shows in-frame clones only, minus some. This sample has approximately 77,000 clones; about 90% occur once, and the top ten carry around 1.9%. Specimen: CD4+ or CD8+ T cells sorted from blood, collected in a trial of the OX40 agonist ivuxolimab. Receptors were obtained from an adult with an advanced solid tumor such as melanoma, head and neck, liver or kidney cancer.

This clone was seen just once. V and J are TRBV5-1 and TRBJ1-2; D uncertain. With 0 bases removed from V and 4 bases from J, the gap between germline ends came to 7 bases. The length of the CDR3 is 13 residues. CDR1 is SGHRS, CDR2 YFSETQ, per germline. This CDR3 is CASSLDSGYGYTF. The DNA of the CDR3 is TGCGCCAGCAGCTTGGACAGCGGCTATGGCTACACCTTC.

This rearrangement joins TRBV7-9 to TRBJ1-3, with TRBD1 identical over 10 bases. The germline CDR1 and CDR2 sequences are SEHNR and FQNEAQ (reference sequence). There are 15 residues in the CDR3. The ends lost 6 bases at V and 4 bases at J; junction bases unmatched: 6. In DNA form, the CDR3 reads TGTGCCAGCAGGCGACAGGGGGCAGGGGGAAACACCATATATTTT. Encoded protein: CASRRQGAGGNTIYF.

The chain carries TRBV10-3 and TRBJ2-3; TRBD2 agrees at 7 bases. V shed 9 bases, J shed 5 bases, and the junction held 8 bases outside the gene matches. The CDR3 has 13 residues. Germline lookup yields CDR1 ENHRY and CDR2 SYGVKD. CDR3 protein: CAMGLAGEDTQYF. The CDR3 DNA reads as TGTGCCATGGGACTGGCGGGGGAAGATACGCAGTATTTT.

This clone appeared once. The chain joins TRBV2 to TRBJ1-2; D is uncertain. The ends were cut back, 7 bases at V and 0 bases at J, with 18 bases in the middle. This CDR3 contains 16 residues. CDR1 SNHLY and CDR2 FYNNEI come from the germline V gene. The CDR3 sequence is CASNPFEAGANYGYTF. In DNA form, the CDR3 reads TGTGCCAGCAACCCCTTTGAAGCCGGAGCTAACTATGGCTACACCTTC.

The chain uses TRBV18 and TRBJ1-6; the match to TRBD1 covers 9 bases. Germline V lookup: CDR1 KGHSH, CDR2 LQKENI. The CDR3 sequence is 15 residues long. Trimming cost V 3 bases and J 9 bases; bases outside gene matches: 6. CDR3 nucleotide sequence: TGTGCCAGCTCACCCGAGACAGGGGGGCGTTCACCCCTCCACTTT. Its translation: CASSPETGGRSPLHF.

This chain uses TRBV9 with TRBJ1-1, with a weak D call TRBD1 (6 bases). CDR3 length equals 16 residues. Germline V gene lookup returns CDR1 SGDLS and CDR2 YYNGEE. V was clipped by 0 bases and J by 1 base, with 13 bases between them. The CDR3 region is CASSVEGQQRNTEAFF. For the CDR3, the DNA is TGTGCCAGCAGCGTAGAAGGACAGCAAAGGAACACTGAAGCTTTCTTT.

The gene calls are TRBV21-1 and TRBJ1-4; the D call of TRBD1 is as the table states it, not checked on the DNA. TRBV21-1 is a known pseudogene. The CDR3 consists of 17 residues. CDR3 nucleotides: TGTGCCAGCAGCAAGGGACAGGGGATTAAGGCTAATGAAAAACTGTTTTTT. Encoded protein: CASSKGQGIKANEKLFF.

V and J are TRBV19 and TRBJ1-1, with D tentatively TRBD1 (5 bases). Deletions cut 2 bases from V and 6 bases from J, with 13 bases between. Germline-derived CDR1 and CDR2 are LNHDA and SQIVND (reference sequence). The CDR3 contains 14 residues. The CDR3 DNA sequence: TGTGCCAGTAGTATATCCGGGCAGGGCGCTGAAGCTTTCTTT. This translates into CASSISGQGAEAFF.

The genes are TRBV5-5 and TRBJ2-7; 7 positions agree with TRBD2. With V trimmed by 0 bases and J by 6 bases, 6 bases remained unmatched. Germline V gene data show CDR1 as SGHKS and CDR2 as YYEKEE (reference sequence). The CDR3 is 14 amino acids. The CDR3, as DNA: TGTGCCAGCAGCTTGGGAAGCGGGATTCGCGAGCAGTACTTC. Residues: CASSLGSGIREQYF. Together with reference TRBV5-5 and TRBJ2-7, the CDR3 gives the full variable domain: DAGVTQSPTHLIKTRGQQVTLRCSPISGHKSVSWYQQVLGQGPQFIFQYYEKEERGRGNFPDRFSARQFPNYSSELNVNALLLGDSALYLCASSLGSGIREQYFGPGTRLTVT.

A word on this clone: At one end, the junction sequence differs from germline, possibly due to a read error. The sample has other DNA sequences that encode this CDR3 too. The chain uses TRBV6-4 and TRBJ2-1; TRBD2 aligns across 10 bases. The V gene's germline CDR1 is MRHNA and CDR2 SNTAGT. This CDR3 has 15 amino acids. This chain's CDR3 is CASSVLAGTYNEQFF. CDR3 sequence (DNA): TGTGCCAGCAGTGTACTAGCGGGAACCTACAATGAACAGTTCTTC.

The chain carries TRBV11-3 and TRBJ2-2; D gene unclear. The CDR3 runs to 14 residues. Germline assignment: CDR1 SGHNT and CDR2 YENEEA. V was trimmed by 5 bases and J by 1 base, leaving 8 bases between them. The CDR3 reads CASSRGGNTGELFF. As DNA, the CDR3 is TGTGCCAGCAGCAGAGGCGGGAACACCGGGGAGCTGTTTTTT.

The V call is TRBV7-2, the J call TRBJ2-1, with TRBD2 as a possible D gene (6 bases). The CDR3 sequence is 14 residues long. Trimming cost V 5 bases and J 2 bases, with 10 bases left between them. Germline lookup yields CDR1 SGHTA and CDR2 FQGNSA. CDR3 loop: CASSLGLAYNEQFF. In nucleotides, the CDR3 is TGTGCCAGCAGCCTGGGACTGGCCTACAATGAGCAGTTCTTC.

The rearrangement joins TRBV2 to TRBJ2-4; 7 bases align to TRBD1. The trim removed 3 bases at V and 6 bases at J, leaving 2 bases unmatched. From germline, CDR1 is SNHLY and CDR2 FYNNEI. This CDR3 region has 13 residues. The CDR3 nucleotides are TGTGCCAGCAGTGAGTGGGACAGAAACATTCAGTACTTC. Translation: CASSEWDRNIQYF.

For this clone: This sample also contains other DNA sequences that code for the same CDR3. The CDR3 reads CASSPQGVSGNTIYF. The CDR3 DNA reads as TGTGCCAGCTCACCACAGGGAGTCTCTGGAAACACCATATATTTT. The chain has TRBV18 and TRBJ1-3, with D uncertain. CDR3 size: 15 residues. Germline lookup yields CDR1 KGHSH and CDR2 LQKENI. V was clipped by 1 base and J by 0 bases, with 7 bases between them.

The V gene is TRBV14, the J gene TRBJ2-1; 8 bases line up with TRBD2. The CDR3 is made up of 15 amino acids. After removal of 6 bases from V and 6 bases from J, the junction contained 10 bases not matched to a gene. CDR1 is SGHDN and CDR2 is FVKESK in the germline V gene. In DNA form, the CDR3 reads TGTGCCAGCAGAAAAGGCCTAGCGGGCGTCAATGAGCAGTTCTTC. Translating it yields CASRKGLAGVNEQFF.

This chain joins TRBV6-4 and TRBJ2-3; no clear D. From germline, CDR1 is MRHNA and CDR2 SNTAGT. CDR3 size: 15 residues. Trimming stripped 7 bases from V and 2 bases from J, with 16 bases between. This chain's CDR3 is CASKMYSDLTDTQYF. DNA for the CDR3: TGTGCCAGCAAGATGTACAGTGACCTCACAGATACGCAGTATTTT.

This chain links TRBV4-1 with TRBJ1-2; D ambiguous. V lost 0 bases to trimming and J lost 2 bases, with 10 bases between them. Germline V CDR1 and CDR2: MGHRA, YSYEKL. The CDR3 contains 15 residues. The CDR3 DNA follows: TGCGCCAGCAGCCAAGATTCAGTCGACAACTATGGCTACACCTTC. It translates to CASSQDSVDNYGYTF.

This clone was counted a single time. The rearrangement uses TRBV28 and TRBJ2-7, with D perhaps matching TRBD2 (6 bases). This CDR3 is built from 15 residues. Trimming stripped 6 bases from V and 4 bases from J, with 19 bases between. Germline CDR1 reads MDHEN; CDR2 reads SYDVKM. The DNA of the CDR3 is TGTGCCAGCAGCGCTACGCTTCTAGGGACTTACGAGCAGTACTTC. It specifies CASSATLLGTYEQYF.